The 25 T cell receptor beta chains in this list originate from one sample, sequenced in a study of blood T cell repertoires in COVID-19. Profiling relied on immunoSEQ multiplex PCR, and the TCRdb table lists in-frame clones only, not all of them. The data hold about 120,000 clones, with roughly nine tenths observed a single time. Specimen: peripheral blood. These receptors all come from a man between 65 and 85 years old who had recovered from COVID-19.

This clone was detected only a few times. CDR3 sequence (DNA): TGTGCCAGCGGACAGGTGATTTATGGCTACACCTTC. Translated: CASGQVIYGYTF. The V call is TRBV19, the J call TRBJ1-2; 7 bases fit TRBD1. Germline V lookup: CDR1 LNHDA, CDR2 SQIVND (reference sequence). V trimming: 9 bases; J trimming: 5 bases; junction bases outside the gene matches: 6. The CDR3 is made up of 12 amino acids.

This rearrangement joins TRBV6-5 to TRBJ2-5; 10 positions agree with TRBD2. The V gene end was trimmed by 6 bases and the J gene end by 1 base; junction bases not matched to a gene: 5. Germline lookup yields CDR1 MNHEY and CDR2 SVGAGI. The CDR3 extends over 15 amino acids. In nucleotides, the CDR3 is TGTGCCAGCAGCTCGGGACTAGCGACCCAAGAGACCCAGTACTTC. This codes for CASSSGLATQETQYF.

This chain links TRBV7-3 with TRBJ2-1; D might be TRBD2 (5 bases). The CDR3 length is 16 residues. Germline V gene lookup returns CDR1 SGHTA and CDR2 FQGTGA. Trimming shortened V by 5 bases and J by 0 bases, and 14 bases separated the two germline ends. The CDR3 nucleotides are TGTGCCAGCAGCCACACTAGTAATGACTCCTACAATGAGCAGTTCTTC. Translating it yields CASSHTSNDSYNEQFF.

V gene TRBV18 combines with J gene TRBJ2-3; 10 nucleotides agree with TRBD1. There are 18 residues in the CDR3. V lost 4 bases and J lost 1; bases outside the gene matches: 11. Germline V gene lookup returns CDR1 KGHSH and CDR2 LQKENI. The CDR3 sequence is CASSLRQGASFGTDTQYF. CDR3 sequence (DNA): TGTGCCAGCTCACTTCGACAGGGGGCCTCATTCGGCACAGATACGCAGTATTTT.

This sequence joins TRBV4-1 and TRBJ1-6; D perhaps matches TRBD1 (5 bases). Germline V gene lookup returns CDR1 MGHRA and CDR2 YSYEKL. Deletions cut 0 bases from V and 10 bases from J, with 13 bases between. The CDR3 consists of 15 residues. CDR3 loop: CASSQDGDLVSPLHF. The CDR3, as DNA: TGCGCCAGCAGCCAAGATGGGGACTTAGTCTCACCCCTCCACTTT.

The genes are TRBV7-2 and TRBJ2-1; 10 bases fit TRBD2. V dropped 5 bases and J dropped 4; count of bases not matched to a gene: 5. Germline V gene data show CDR1 as SGHTA and CDR2 as FQGNSA. This CDR3 comprises 15 residues. Here the CDR3 reads CASSTQTSGYNEQFF. The CDR3 DNA reads TGTGCCAGCAGCACGCAGACTAGCGGGTACAATGAGCAGTTCTTC.

This clone was detected once. The chain joins TRBV5-4 to TRBJ2-5, with D maybe TRBD1 (6 bases). Trimming shortened V by 1 base and J by 5 bases, and 9 bases separated the two germline ends. In germline, CDR1 is SGHNT, CDR2 YYREEE (reference sequence). The CDR3 runs to 13 residues. The CDR3 coding sequence is TGTGCCAGCAGCTTGTCAGGGGTTGAGACCCAGTACTTC. Encoded protein: CASSLSGVETQYF.

CDR3 protein: CASSKGETGSSYNSPLHF. The CDR3 nucleotides are TGTGCCAGCAGCAAAGGTGAGACAGGGAGCTCCTATAATTCACCCCTCCACTTT. The rearrangement uses TRBV21-1 and TRBJ1-6; the tabulated D call, TRBD1, remains unverified against the DNA. TRBV21-1 constitutes a pseudogene. The CDR3 loop spans 18 amino acids.

This clone has a handful of counts. The gene calls are TRBV7-8 and TRBJ2-1; possibly TRBD2 for D (7 bases). Germline V gene lookup returns CDR1 SGHVS and CDR2 FQNEAQ. Trimming stripped 0 bases from V and 1 base from J, with 10 bases between. The CDR3 is made up of 16 amino acids. The CDR3 protein is CASSLAGGLSYNEQFF. The CDR3 DNA follows: TGTGCCAGCAGCTTAGCGGGGGGGCTATCCTACAATGAGCAGTTCTTC. Full variable domain (rest looked up from reference TRBV7-8 and TRBJ2-1): GAGVSQSPRYKVAKRGQDVALRCDPISGHVSLFWYQQALGQGPEFLTYFQNEAQLDKSGLPSDRFFAERPEGSVSTLKIQRTQQEDSAVYLCASSLAGGLSYNEQFFGPGTRLTVL.

This rearrangement joins TRBV5-1 to TRBJ1-2; D is possibly TRBD1 (5 bases). With 3 bases removed from V and 3 bases from J, the gap between germline ends came to 15 bases. CDR1 SGHRS and CDR2 YFSETQ come from the germline V gene. The CDR3 length is 15 residues. The CDR3 here is CASSSRARGDYGYTF. The CDR3 DNA follows: TGCGCCAGCAGCTCGCGGGCCCGGGGGGACTATGGCTACACCTTC.

The gene calls are TRBV11-2 and TRBJ1-3; 7 bases align to TRBD1. With V trimmed by 3 bases and J by 8 bases, 10 bases remained unmatched. CDR1 SGHAT and CDR2 FQNNGV come from the germline V gene. This CDR3 region has 15 residues. CDR3 nucleotide sequence: TGTGCCAGCAGCTTCGGGGGCCAGGGGGTAGACACCATATATTTT. Translated, it gives CASSFGGQGVDTIYF.

The chain employs TRBV25-1 and TRBJ1-2; D is uncertain. CDR1 is MGHDK and CDR2 is SYGVNS in the germline V gene. The germline V and J ends were trimmed by 6 bases and 0 bases, with 11 bases remaining between them. The CDR3 totals 14 residues. The CDR3 loop is CASSLAGANYGYTF. The CDR3 bases are TGTGCCAGCAGCCTCGCCGGGGCTAACTATGGCTACACCTTC.

This chain connects TRBV29-1 to TRBJ1-2; no definite D call. From germline, CDR1 is SQVTM and CDR2 ANQGSEA. Trimming pared 8 bases from V and 8 bases from J, leaving 18 bases between. CDR3 length: 12 amino acids. The CDR3 coding sequence is TGCAGCTCCCGGAGTCCGCGGGAGGGCTACACCTTC. Protein sequence: CSSRSPREGYTF.

The gene calls are TRBV1 and TRBJ2-3; TRBD2 is the table's D call, not checked against the DNA. TRBV1 has pseudogene status. The CDR3 length is 16 residues. As DNA, the CDR3 is TGCACCAGCAGCCAAGAGGGCGGGGCCTCCACAGATACGCAGTATTTT. Its protein product is CTSSQEGGASTDTQYF.

This clone was seen just once. A much bigger clone sits one base away, suggesting this may be a read error. Within the sample, other DNA sequences also encode this same CDR3. The J gene is TRBJ2-7, the V gene TRBV7-3, with TRBD2 identical over 8 bases. The CDR3 contains 14 residues. V lost 2 bases and J lost 2; bases outside the gene matches: 2. CDR1 SGHTA and CDR2 FQGTGA come from the germline V gene. CDR3 in amino acids: CASSLAGGPYEQYF. The CDR3, as DNA: TGTGCCAGCAGCTTAGCGGGAGGACCCTACGAGCAGTACTTC.

The genes are TRBV2 and TRBJ2-6; 7 nucleotides agree with TRBD1. Germline-derived CDR1 and CDR2 are SNHLY and FYNNEI. V shed 6 bases and J 0 bases; nucleotides not matched to a gene: 23. The CDR3 is made up of 22 amino acids. The CDR3 is CASSAGTVSIWTADSGANVLTF. The CDR3 DNA follows: TGTGCCAGCAGCGCCGGGACAGTCTCTATCTGGACTGCCGACTCTGGGGCCAACGTCCTGACTTTC.

This clone has only a few counts. The chain has TRBV6-1 and TRBJ1-2; D is ambiguous. V was pared by 1 base and J by 5 bases, with 11 bases between. Germline V gives CDR1 MNHNS, CDR2 SASEGT. The CDR3 is 14 residues long. CDR3 amino acids: CASSEDRSGYGYTF. The CDR3, as DNA: TGTGCCAGCAGTGAAGATCGGAGCGGGTATGGCTACACCTTC.

This clone has just a few counts. This chain joins TRBV5-4 and TRBJ1-1; D might be TRBD1 (5 bases). Trimming pared 0 bases from V and 1 base from J, leaving 7 bases between. Germline loops: CDR1 SGHNT, CDR2 YYREEE (reference sequence). The CDR3 contains 14 residues. CDR3 in amino acids: CASSLGRGNTEAFF. Here the CDR3 DNA reads TGTGCCAGCAGCTTGGGTAGGGGGAACACTGAAGCTTTCTTT.

V gene TRBV10-3 combines with J gene TRBJ2-1, with 7 positions matching TRBD2. After removal of 8 bases from V and 1 base from J, the junction contained 5 bases not matched to a gene. The CDR3 extends over 14 amino acids. Germline V gene sequence: CDR1 ENHRY, CDR2 SYGVKD. CDR3 in DNA: TGTGCCATCGGGGGGGTAGCGTCCTACAATGAGCAGTTCTTC. Protein product: CAIGGVASYNEQFF.

The chain couples TRBV9 to TRBJ2-3; 9 bases agree with TRBD2. The CDR3 sequence is 17 residues long. V shed 1 base and J 0 bases; nucleotides not matched to a gene: 6. Germline V gene data show CDR1 as SGDLS and CDR2 as YYNGEE. Here the CDR3 reads CASSVWGGRASTDTQYF. The CDR3 nucleotides are TGTGCCAGCAGCGTATGGGGCGGGAGGGCGAGCACAGATACGCAGTATTTT.

In DNA form, the CDR3 reads TGTGCCAGCAGTTACCCTCTTGGCGGGGGGCGAACACGAGACTATGGCTACACCTTC. Amino acid sequence: CASSYPLGGGRTRDYGYTF. This chain uses TRBV6-2 or TRBV6-3 with TRBJ1-2, with a weak D call TRBD1 (6 bases). Trimming shortened V by 2 bases and J by 3 bases, and 25 bases separated the two germline ends. Germline V lookup: CDR1 MNHEY, CDR2 SVGEGT. The CDR3 extends over 19 amino acids.

The chain combines TRBV3-1 (or the pseudogene TRBV3-2) with TRBJ2-1; 7 nucleotides agree with TRBD2. The germline CDR1 and CDR2 sequences are LGHDT and YNNKEL (reference sequence). This CDR3 has 15 residues. V shed 1 base and J 4 bases; nucleotides not matched to a gene: 4. CDR3 nucleotides: TGTGCCAGCAGCCAAGGTTATAGCGGGTACAATGAGCAGTTCTTC. Translating gives CASSQGYSGYNEQFF.

The chain has TRBV4-3 and TRBJ2-1, with 7 bases matching TRBD1. The CDR3 contains 14 residues. V was pared by 2 bases and J by 9 bases, with 7 bases of the junction left unmatched. Germline CDR1 LGHNA, CDR2 YSLEER. The CDR3 sequence: CASSQQLTGFEQFF. DNA for the CDR3: TGCGCCAGCAGCCAACAATTGACAGGGTTTGAGCAGTTCTTC.

The chain combines TRBV28 with TRBJ1-6; 7 bases line up with TRBD1. The J segment lost 8 bases and the V segment lost 7 bases, leaving 8 bases of the junction unmatched. Germline CDR1 is MDHEN and CDR2 is SYDVKM. CDR3 length equals 14 residues. CDR3 region: CASTPGQTHSPLHF. As DNA, the CDR3 is TGTGCCAGCACCCCGGGACAGACCCATTCACCCCTCCACTTT.

V gene TRBV20-1 combines with J gene TRBJ1-6, with D perhaps TRBD1 (6 bases). The germline gives CDR1 DFQATT, CDR2 SNEGSKA (reference sequence). The V gene lost 3 bases and the J gene lost 6 bases, with 12 bases spanning the gap. The CDR3 has 14 residues. This chain's CDR3 is CSASMGAVNSPLHF. For the CDR3, the DNA is TGCAGTGCTAGTATGGGGGCGGTTAATTCACCCCTCCACTTT.